This T cell receptor beta chain was captured in a study of T cells in Graves' hyperthyroidism and ophthalmopathy. V was pared by 5 bases and J by 4 bases, with 17 bases between. CDR1 and CDR2 (germline): DFQATT, SNEGSKA (reference sequence). CDR3 length: 14 amino acids. This clonotype was counted a few times. Those patients with uncontrolled infection, other autoimmune disease, pregnancy or lactation were excluded. Clinicians diagnosed patients from clinical symptoms, serum thyroxine and TRAb, thyroid ultrasound and orbital computed tomography. From RNA transcripts, TCR beta CDR3 regions were amplified. First-round RT-PCR of the TCR CDR3 relied on the HTBI primer set. From the multiplex PCR reads, TCRdb called clonotypes with MiXCR, one entry per CDR3 protein. The table has around 500,000 distinct CDR3 sequences, about 15% seen once.

The receptor comes from a woman aged 40 to 49 with Graves' hyperthyroidism. Sequenced input: blood. V usage is TRBV20-1 and J usage is TRBJ1-1, with D perhaps matching TRBD1 (5 bases). The CDR3 spells CSAPGPQSATEAFF. Written as DNA, the CDR3 is TGCAGTGCTCCGGGGCCTCAGTCGGCCACTGAAGCTTTCTTT.